Given below is one T cell receptor beta chain in context. What it recognizes is unknown. With ipilimumab providing CTLA-4 blockade, focal radiation was administered to patients who had chemo-refractory metastatic non-small-cell lung cancer. Here immunoSEQ multiplex PCR was the method, and the copy in TCRdb shows in-frame clones only, minus some. The sample lists approximately 89,000 clones, around 86% occurring once. The CDR3 consists of 16 residues. Trimming stripped 5 bases from V and 6 bases from J, with 21 bases between. Germline CDR1 is SGHNT and CDR2 is YYREEE (reference sequence). This record comes from a study of radiotherapy plus CTLA-4 blockade in lung cancer. Study-wide points: Dynamics of early blood T cell clones, together with interferon-beta, were reportedly the best predictors of response.

The input for sequencing was peripheral blood, taken from a patient treated with radiotherapy plus ipilimumab. This sequence was found in a human donor with non-small cell lung cancer that progressed on radiotherapy plus ipilimumab. J is TRBJ2-1 and V is TRBV5-4; D is unresolved. The chain's CDR3 is CASSQRLVNRPNEQFF. In DNA, the CDR3 is TGTGCCAGCAGTCAAAGACTGGTAAACCGACCCAATGAGCAGTTCTTC.